The 9 T cell receptor beta chains below were found in one sample sequenced in a study of cytomegalovirus exposure and HLA in healthy donors (dated by TCRdb to the late 2010s). The library was prepared using the immunoSEQ multiplex PCR assay. A mixture of 60 forward primers for TCR Vbeta segments and 13 reverse primers for TCR Jbeta segments was used in the multiplex PCR. As stored in TCRdb, this immuneACCESS dataset retains in-frame rearrangements with V and J assigned. A fraction of the clones does not appear; measured against another copy, unresolved V genes explain less than half of the discrepancy, and the remainder lacks a known reason. Here the sample has roughly 150,000 clones; 73% occur a single time. The ten biggest clones cover around 5% of the sample. The sequenced material came from PBMCs. Receptors were obtained from a woman aged 18-29 years in good health and CMV-seropositive.

The chain couples TRBV7-8 to TRBJ1-2; D remains ambiguous. The CDR3 extends over 14 amino acids. Per the germline V gene, CDR1 is SGHVS and CDR2 is FQNEAQ. The V end was cut by 3 bases, the J end by 2 bases, with 10 bases between. This chain's CDR3 is CASSLVGGNYGYTF. CDR3 DNA: TGTGCCAGCAGCTTGGTGGGAGGGAACTATGGCTACACCTTC.

The V call is TRBV27, the J call TRBJ2-7; maybe TRBD2 (5 bases). Looked up from germline, CDR1 is MNHEY and CDR2 is SMNVEV (reference sequence). Trimming left V 4 bases short and J 7 bases short, with 14 bases between. CDR3 length equals 13 residues. The CDR3 is CASSYGLLGEQYF. The DNA for the CDR3 is TGTGCCAGCAGTTACGGACTCCTAGGGGAGCAGTACTTC.

V is TRBV30 and J is TRBJ1-1, with 7 bases lining up with TRBD1. This CDR3 is built from 14 residues. V was pared by 3 bases and J by 4 bases, with 8 bases of the junction left unmatched. Germline loops: CDR1 GTSNPN, CDR2 SVGIG (reference sequence). CDR3 amino acids: CAWRGDSKFTEAFF. Here the CDR3 DNA reads TGTGCCTGGAGGGGGGACAGCAAATTCACTGAAGCTTTCTTT.

The CDR3 sequence: CAISLSQGVDSPLHF. The CDR3 DNA reads TGTGCCATCAGCTTGTCTCAGGGGGTAGATTCACCCCTCCACTTT. This sequence joins TRBV10-3 and TRBJ1-6; TRBD1 agrees at 7 bases. Germline lookup yields CDR1 ENHRY and CDR2 SYGVKD. The CDR3 length is 15 residues. The V segment lost 6 bases and the J segment 8 bases; nucleotides outside the gene matches: 10.

J is TRBJ1-1 and V is TRBV19; a weak D match, TRBD1 (6 bases). This CDR3 contains 14 residues. The germline V and J ends were trimmed by 5 bases and 9 bases, with 19 bases remaining between them. CDR1 is LNHDA and CDR2 is SQIVND in the germline V gene (reference sequence). This CDR3 is CASSPQTGRGKAFF. CDR3 nucleotides: TGTGCCAGTAGTCCCCAGACAGGTAGGGGGAAAGCTTTCTTT.

The chain carries TRBV7-2 and TRBJ2-3, with 8 bases that match TRBD2. The V gene's germline CDR1 is SGHTA and CDR2 FQGNSA. Trimming cost V 4 bases and J 4 bases; bases outside gene matches: 7. The CDR3 is 15 residues long. The CDR3 DNA sequence: TGTGCCAGCAGCTATACGGGGGGGTCGGCAGATACGCAGTATTTT. This translates into CASSYTGGSADTQYF.

The V and J genes are TRBV7-9 and TRBJ2-3, with 8 positions matching TRBD1. Trimming cost V 1 base and J 2 bases; bases outside gene matches: 8. The germline gives CDR1 SEHNR, CDR2 FQNEAQ (reference sequence). The CDR3 runs 17 residues. CDR3 residues: CASSLGSGQGFTDTQYF. The CDR3 bases are TGTGCCAGCAGCTTAGGGAGCGGACAGGGTTTCACAGATACGCAGTATTTT.

V usage is TRBV4-3 and J usage is TRBJ2-1; D perhaps matches TRBD1 (7 bases). The ends were cut back, 4 bases at V and 0 bases at J, with 22 bases in the middle. This CDR3 is 19 amino acids long. CDR1 is LGHNA and CDR2 is YSLEER in the germline V gene. CDR3 in amino acids: CASSPEGRGQGGSYNEQFF. CDR3 bases: TGCGCCAGCAGCCCCGAGGGCAGGGGCCAGGGGGGCTCCTACAATGAGCAGTTCTTC.

The V gene is TRBV28, the J gene TRBJ2-5, with D hard to call. The end of the DNA is better explained by TRBJ2-7, so the J call may be wrong. The CDR3 length is 14 residues. In germline, CDR1 is MDHEN, CDR2 SYDVKM. The CDR3 here is CASSPLGNFYEQYF. The DNA of the CDR3 is TGTGCCAGCAGTCCTCTAGGCAACTTCTACGAGCAGTACTTC.